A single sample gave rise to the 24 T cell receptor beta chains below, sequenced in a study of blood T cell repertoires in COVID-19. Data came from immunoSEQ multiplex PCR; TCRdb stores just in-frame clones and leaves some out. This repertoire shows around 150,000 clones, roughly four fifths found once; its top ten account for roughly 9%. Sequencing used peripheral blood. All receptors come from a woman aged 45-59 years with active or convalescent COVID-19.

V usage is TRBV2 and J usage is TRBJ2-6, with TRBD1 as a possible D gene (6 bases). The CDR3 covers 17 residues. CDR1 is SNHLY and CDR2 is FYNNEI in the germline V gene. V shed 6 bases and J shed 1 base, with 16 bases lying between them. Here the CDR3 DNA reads TGTGCCAGCAGCGGAACAAGGGGGAGTTCTGGGGCCAACGTCCTGACTTTC. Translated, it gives CASSGTRGSSGANVLTF.

As DNA, the CDR3 is TGTGCCAGCAGCCAAGCTGACCTCGGAGGGGTAGATACGCAGTATTTT. It codes for CASSQADLGGVDTQYF. This sequence joins TRBV3-1 (or the pseudogene TRBV3-2) and TRBJ2-3, with D possibly matching TRBD2 (6 bases). This CDR3 comprises 16 residues. Germline V gene sequence: CDR1 LGHDT, CDR2 YNNKEL (reference sequence). Trimming removed 1 base at V and 5 bases at J, with 16 bases between.

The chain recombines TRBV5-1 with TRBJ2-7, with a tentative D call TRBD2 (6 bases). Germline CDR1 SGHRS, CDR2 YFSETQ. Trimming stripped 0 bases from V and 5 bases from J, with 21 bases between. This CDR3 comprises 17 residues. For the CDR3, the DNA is TGCGCCAGCAGCTTGGCCGCCGGGGACTCCCTCAGGCACGAGCAGTACTTC. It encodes CASSLAAGDSLRHEQYF.

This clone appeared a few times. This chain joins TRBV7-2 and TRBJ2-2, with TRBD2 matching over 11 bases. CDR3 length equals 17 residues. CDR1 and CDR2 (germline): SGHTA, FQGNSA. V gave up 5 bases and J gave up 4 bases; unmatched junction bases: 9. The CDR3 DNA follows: TGTGCCAGCAGCCCGCGCGGGACTAGCGGACCCACCGGGGAGCTGTTTTTT. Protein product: CASSPRGTSGPTGELFF.

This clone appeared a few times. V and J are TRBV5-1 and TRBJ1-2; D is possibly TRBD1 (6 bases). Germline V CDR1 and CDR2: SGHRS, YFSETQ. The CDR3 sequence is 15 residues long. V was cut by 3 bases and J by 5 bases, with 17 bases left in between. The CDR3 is CASSWGKGGDYGYTF. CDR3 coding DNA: TGCGCCAGCAGCTGGGGAAAAGGGGGAGATTATGGCTACACCTTC.

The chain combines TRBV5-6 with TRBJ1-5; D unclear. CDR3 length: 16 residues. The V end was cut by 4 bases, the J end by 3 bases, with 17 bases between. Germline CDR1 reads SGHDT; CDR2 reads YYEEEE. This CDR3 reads CASSRTDIAVNQPQHF. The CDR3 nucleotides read TGTGCCAGCAGCCGAACCGACATAGCGGTCAATCAGCCCCAGCATTTT.

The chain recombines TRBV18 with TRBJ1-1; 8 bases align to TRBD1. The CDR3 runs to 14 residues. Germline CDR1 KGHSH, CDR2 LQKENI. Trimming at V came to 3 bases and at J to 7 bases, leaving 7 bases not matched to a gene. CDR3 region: CASSPQTGQGEAFF. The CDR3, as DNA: TGTGCCAGCTCACCTCAAACCGGACAGGGTGAAGCTTTCTTT.

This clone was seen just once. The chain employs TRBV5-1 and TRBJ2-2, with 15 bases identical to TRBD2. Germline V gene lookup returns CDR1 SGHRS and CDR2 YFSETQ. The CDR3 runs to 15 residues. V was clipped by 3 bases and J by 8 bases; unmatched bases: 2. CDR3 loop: CASSSGLAGGGELFF. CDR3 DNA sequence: TGCGCCAGCAGCTCCGGACTAGCGGGAGGGGGGGAGCTGTTTTTT.

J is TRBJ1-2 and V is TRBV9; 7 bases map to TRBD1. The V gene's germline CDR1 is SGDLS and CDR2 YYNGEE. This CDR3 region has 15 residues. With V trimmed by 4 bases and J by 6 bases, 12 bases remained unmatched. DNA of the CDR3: TGTGCCAGCAGCCCTCGCCCGACAGGGCTGGATGGCTACACCTTC. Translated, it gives CASSPRPTGLDGYTF.

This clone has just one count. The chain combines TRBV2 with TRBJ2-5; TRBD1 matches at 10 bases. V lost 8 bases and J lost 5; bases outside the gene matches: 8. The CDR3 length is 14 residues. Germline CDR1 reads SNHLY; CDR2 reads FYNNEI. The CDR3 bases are TGTGCCAGCGGGCGACAGGGGGCGGGGGAGACCCAGTACTTC. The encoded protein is CASGRQGAGETQYF.

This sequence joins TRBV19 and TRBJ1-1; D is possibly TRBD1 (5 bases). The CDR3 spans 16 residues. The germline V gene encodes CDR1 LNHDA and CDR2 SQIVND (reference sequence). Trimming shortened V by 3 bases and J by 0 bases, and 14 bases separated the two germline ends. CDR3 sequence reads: CASSILGKGLNTEAFF. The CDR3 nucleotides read TGTGCCAGTAGTATCCTAGGAAAGGGGCTGAACACTGAAGCTTTCTTT.

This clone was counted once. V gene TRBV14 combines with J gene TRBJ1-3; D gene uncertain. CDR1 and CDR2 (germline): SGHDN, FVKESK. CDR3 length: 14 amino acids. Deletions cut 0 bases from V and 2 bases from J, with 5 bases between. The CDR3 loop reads CASSQDLAGNTIYF. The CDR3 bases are TGTGCCAGCAGCCAAGATCTAGCTGGAAACACCATATATTTT.

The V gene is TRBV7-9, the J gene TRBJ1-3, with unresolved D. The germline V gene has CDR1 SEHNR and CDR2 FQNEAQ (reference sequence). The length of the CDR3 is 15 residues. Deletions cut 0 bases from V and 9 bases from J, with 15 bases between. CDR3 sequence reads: CASSLAQRGVSTIYF. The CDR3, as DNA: TGTGCCAGCAGCTTAGCGCAGCGAGGTGTGAGCACCATATATTTT.

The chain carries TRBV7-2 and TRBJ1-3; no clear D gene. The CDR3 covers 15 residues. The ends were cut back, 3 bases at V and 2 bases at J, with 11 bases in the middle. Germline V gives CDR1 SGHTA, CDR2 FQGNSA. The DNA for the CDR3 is TGTGCCAGCAGCTTGGAGGGTGGGGCTGGAAACACCATATATTTT. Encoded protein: CASSLEGGAGNTIYF. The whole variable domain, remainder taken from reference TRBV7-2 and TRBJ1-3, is GAGVSQSPSNKVTEKGKDVELRCDPISGHTALYWYRQSLGQGLEFLIYFQGNSAPDKSGLPSDRFSAERTGGSVSTLTIQRTQQEDSAVYLCASSLEGGAGNTIYFGEGSWLTVV.

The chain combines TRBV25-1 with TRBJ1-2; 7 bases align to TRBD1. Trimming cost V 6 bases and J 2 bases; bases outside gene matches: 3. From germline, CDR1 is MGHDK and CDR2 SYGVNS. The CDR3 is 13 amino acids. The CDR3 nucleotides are TGTGCCAGCAGACCGACAGGGAACTATGGCTACACCTTC. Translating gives CASRPTGNYGYTF.

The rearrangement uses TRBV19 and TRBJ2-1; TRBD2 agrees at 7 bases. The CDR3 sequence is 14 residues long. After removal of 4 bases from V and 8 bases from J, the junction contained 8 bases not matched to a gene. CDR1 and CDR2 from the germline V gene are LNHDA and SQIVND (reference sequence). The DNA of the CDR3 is TGTGCCAGTAGTAAGGGCGGGAGAGGCGATGAGCAGTTCTTC. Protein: CASSKGGRGDEQFF.

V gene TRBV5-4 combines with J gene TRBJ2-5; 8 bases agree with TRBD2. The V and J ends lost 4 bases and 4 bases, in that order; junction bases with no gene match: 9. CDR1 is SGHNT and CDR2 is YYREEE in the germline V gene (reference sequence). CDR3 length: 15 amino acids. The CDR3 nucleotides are TGTGCCAGCAGCCCTCTAGGGCTAGCGGGAGAGACCCAGTACTTC. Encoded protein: CASSPLGLAGETQYF. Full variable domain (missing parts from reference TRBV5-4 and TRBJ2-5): ETGVTQSPTHLIKTRGQQVTLRCSSQSGHNTVSWYQQALGQGPQFIFQYYREEENGRGNFPPRFSGLQFPNYSSELNVNALELDDSALYLCASSPLGLAGETQYFGPGTRLLVL.

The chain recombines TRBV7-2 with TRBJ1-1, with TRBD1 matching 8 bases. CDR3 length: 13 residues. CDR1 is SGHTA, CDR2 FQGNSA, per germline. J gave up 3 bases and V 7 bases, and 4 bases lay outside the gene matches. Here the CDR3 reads CASKPDRDTEAFF. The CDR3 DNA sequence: TGTGCCAGCAAACCGGACAGGGACACTGAAGCTTTCTTT. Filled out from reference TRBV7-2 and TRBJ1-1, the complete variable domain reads GAGVSQSPSNKVTEKGKDVELRCDPISGHTALYWYRQSLGQGLEFLIYFQGNSAPDKSGLPSDRFSAERTGGSVSTLTIQRTQQEDSAVYLCASKPDRDTEAFFGQGTRLTVV.

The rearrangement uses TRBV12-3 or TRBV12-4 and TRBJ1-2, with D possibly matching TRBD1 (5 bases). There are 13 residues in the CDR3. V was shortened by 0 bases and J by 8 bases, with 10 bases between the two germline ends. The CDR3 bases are TGTGCCAGCAGTTTAGCGCAGGGTTCCGGCTACACCTTC. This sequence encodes CASSLAQGSGYTF.

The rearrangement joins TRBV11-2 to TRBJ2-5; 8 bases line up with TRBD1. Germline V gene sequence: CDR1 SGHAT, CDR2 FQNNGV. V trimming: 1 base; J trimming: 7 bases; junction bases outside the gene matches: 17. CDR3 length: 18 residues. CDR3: CASSLAPGGVKNGATQYF. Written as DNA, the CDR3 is TGTGCCAGCAGCTTAGCGCCAGGGGGCGTCAAGAACGGAGCGACCCAGTACTTC.

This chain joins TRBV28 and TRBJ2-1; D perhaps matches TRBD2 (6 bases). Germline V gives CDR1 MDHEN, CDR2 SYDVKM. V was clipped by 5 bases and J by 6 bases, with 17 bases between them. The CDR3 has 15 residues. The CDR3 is CASSTPGAGSNEQFF. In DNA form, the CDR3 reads TGTGCCAGCAGTACGCCTGGGGCGGGGAGCAATGAGCAGTTCTTC.

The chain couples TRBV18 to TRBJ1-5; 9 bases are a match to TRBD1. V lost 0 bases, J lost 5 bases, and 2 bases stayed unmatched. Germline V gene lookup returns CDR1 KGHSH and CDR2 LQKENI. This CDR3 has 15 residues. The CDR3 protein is CASSPPGTGYQPQHF. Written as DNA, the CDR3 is TGTGCCAGCTCACCACCCGGGACAGGGTATCAGCCCCAGCATTTT.

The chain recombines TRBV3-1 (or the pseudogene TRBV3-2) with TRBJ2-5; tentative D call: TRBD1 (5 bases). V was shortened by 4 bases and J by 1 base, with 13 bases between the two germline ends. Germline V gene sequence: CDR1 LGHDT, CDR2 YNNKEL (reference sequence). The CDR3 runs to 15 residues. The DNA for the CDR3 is TGTGCCAGCAGCCCCTGGGGCGGAGCCCAAGAGACCCAGTACTTC. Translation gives CASSPWGGAQETQYF.

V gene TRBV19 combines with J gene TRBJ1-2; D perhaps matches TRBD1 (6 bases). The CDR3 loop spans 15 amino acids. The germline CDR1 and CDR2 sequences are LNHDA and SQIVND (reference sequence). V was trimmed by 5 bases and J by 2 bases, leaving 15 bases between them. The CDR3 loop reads CASSLRGEGNYGYTF. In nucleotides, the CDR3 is TGTGCCAGTAGTCTCAGGGGAGAGGGGAACTATGGCTACACCTTC.